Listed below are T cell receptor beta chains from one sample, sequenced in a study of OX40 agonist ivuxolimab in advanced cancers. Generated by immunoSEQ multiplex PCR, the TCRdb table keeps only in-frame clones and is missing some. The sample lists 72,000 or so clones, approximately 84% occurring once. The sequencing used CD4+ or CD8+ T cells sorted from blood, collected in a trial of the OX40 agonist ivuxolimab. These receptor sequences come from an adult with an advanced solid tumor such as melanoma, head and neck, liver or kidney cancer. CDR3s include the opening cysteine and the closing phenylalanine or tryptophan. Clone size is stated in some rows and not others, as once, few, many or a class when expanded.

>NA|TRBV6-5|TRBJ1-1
CASGRMNTEAFF
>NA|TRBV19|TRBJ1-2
CASSGTAGGYTF
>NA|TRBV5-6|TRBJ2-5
CASSAFVSGGGHF
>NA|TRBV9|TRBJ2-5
CASSVGLAGVQETQYF
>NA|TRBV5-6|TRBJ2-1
CASSLRLDSYNEQFF
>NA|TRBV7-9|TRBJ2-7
CASTSAESTYEQYF
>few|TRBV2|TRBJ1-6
CASSARLDNSPLHF
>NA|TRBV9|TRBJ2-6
CASSAHSGANVLTF
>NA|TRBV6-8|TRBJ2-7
CASKGGMEQYF
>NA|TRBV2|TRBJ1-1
CASTRVQGVKTEAFF
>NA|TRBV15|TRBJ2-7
CATSRDRGRTGITHEQYF
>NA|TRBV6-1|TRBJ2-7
CASSASHLTYEQYF
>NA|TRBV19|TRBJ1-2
CASRGTVSPANYGYTF
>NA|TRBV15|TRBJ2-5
CATSRRSPGETQYF
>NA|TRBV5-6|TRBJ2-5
CASRFQETQYF
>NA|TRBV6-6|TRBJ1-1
CASRTDRTDTEAFF
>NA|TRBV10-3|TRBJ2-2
CAISESWGSANTGELFF
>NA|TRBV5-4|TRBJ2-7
CASAPGMGIDTYEQYF
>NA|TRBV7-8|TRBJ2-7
CASSSSGGGFEQYF
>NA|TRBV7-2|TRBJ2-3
CASSLLNTDTQYF
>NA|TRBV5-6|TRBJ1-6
CASSLVGQRGNSPLHF
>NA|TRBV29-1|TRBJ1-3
CSVGEGSGNTIYF
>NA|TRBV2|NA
CAGQGVGEQYF
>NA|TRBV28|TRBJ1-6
CASKLGGRGFGSPLHF
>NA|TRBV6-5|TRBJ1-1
CASRPYRGLNTEAFF
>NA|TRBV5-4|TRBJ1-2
CASSSPGLGRGQKGYTF
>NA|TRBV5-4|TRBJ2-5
CASSLGGPGETQYF
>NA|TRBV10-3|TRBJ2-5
CAISKTGREETQYF
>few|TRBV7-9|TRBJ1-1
CASTPGTVNTEAFF
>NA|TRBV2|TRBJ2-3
CASSEAGSTDTQYF
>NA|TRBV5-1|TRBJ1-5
CASSLDPLRPQHF
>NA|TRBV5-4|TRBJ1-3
CASSFGISGNTIYF
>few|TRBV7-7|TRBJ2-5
CASSLEGPPRWGALRETQYF
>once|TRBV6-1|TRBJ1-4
CASRDTGVWKLFF
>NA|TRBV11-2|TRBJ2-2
CASSLQVTGELFF
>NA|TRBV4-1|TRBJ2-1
CASSQDHRTRSFF
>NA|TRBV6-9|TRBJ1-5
CASSLRHRAGNQPQHF
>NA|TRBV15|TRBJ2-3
CATSRDGQGPADTQYF
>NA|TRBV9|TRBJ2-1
CASSVGSGGPIGEQFF
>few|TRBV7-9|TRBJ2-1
CASSPGSSGSYNEQFF
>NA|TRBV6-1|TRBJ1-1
CASRRPTGRTEAFF
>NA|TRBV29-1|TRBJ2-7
CSVAGVGEQYF
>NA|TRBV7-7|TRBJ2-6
CASSLATGANVLTF